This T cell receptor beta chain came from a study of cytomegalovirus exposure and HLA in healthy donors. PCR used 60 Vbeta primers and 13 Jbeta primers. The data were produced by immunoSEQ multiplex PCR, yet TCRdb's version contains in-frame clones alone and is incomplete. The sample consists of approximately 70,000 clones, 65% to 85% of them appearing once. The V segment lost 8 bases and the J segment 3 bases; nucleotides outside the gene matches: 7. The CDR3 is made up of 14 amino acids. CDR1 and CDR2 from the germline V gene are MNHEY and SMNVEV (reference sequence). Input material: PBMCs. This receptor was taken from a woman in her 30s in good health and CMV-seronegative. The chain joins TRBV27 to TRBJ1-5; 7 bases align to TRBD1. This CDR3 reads CASGLTGPNQPQHF. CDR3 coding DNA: TGTGCCAGCGGATTGACAGGGCCCAATCAGCCCCAGCATTTT.